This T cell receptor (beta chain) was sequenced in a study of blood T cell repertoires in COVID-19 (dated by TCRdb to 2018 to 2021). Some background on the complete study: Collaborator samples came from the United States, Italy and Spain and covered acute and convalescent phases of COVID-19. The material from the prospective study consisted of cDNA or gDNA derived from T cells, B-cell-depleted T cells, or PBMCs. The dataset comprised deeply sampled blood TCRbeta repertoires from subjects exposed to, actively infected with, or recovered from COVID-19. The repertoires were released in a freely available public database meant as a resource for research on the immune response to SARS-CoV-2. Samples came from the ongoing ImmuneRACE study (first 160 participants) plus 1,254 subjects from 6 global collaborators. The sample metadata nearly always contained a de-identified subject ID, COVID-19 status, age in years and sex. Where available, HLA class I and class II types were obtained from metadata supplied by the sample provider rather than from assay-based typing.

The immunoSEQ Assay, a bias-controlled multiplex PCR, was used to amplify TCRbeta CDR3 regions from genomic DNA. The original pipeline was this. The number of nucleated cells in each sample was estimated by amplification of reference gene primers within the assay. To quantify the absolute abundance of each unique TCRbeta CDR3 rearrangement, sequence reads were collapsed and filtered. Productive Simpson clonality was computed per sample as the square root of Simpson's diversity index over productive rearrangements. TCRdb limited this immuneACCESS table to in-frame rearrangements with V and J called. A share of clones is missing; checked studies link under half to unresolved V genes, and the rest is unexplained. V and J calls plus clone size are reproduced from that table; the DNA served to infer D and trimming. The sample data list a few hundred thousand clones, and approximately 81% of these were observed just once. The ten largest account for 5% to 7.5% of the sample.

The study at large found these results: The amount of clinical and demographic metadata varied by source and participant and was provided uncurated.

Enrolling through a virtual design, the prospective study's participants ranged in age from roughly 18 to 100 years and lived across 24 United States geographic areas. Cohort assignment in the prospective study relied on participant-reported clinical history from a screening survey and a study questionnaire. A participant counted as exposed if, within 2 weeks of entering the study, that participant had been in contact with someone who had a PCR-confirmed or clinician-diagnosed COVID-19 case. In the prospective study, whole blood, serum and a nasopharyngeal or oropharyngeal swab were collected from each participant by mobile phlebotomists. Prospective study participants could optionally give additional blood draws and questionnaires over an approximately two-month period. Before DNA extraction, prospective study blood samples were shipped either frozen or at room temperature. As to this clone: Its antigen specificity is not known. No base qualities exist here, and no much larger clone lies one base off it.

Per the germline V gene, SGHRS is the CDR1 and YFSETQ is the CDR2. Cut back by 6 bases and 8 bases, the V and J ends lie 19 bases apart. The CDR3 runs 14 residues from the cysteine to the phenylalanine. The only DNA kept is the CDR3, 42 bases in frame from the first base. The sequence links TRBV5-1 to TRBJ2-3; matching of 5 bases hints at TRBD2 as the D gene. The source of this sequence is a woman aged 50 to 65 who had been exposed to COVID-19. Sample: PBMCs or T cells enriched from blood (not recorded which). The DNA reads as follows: TGCGCCAGCAACCTGGGAGACACCGCAGGTACGCAGTATTTT. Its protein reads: CASNLGDTAGTQYF.